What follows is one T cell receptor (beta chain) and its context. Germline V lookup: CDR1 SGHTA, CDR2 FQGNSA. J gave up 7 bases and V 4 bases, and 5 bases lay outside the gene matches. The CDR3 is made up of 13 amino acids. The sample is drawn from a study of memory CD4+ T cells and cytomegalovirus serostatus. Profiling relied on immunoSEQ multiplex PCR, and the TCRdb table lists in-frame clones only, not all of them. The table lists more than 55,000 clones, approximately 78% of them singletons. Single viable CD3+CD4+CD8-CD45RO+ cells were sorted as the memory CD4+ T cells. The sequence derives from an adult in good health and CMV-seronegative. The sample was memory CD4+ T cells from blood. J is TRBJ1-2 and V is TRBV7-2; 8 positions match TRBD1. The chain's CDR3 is CASSSRGLGGYTF. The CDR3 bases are TGTGCCAGCAGCTCCAGGGGGCTCGGTGGCTACACCTTC.